This T cell receptor (beta chain) is from a study of T cell responses to AZD1222 COVID-19 vaccine. Study-level results: A mostly white British donor set with more females was recruited, and clonal diversity was possibly underestimated.

Assay: immunoSEQ multiplex PCR; the TCRdb copy retains only in-frame clones and omits some. The sample gives roughly 120,000 clones, roughly nine tenths of which show up once; around 1.4% is in the top ten. Pooling of second doses given at about 4 or about 12 weeks was done. On this clone: Its specificity is unknown.

CDR1 and CDR2 (germline): SNHLY, FYNNEI. This CDR3 is 15 amino acids long. V gave up 6 bases and J gave up 5 bases; unmatched junction bases: 7. The sequenced sample was peripheral blood, obtained 28 days after the second AZD1222 dose. This chain uses TRBV2 with TRBJ1-6, with 7 nucleotides matching TRBD1. The clonotype comes from an adult who received the AZD1222 COVID-19 vaccine. CDR3 sequence: CASSKRQGHNSPLHF. CDR3 DNA: TGTGCCAGCAGCAAGCGACAGGGCCATAATTCACCCCTCCACTTT.